The 20 T cell receptor beta chains listed next were all sequenced from one sample in a study of PD-L1 blockade in urothelial cancer. The protocol was immunoSEQ multiplex PCR, while the TCRdb copy is restricted to in-frame clones and leaves out a portion. The sample lists approximately 70,000 clones, 85% to 90% occurring once. Sequenced here: PBMCs, sampled around atezolizumab (anti-PD-L1) treatment. The source of these receptors is a man in his 60s with urothelial cancer.

The chain recombines TRBV28 with TRBJ2-2, with TRBD2 identical over 16 bases. From germline, CDR1 is MDHEN and CDR2 SYDVKM. V lost 6 bases and J lost 13; bases outside the gene matches: 11. The CDR3 has 16 amino acids. CDR3 nucleotides: TGTGCCAGCAGCTCATTCGGGACTAGCGGGAGGGAGGTGCTGTTTTTT. Translated: CASSSFGTSGREVLFF.

The chain joins TRBV9 to TRBJ2-1, with 12 bases fitting TRBD2. Germline loops: CDR1 SGDLS, CDR2 YYNGEE. With 4 bases clipped from V and 4 bases from J, the junction kept 12 bases outside the gene matches. The length of the CDR3 is 18 residues. The CDR3 spells CASSPSGLAGGPYNEQFF. The CDR3 DNA reads as TGTGCCAGCAGCCCAAGTGGTCTAGCGGGGGGGCCGTACAATGAGCAGTTCTTC.

The chain combines TRBV18 with TRBJ2-7; 12 positions agree with TRBD2. The CDR3 spans 19 residues. J lost 0 bases, V lost 1 base, and 10 bases had no gene match. Germline CDR1 is KGHSH and CDR2 is LQKENI. DNA of the CDR3: TGTGCCAGCTCACCACTAACGGCGACTAGCGGGGGAGCCTCCTACGAGCAGTACTTC. This gives the protein CASSPLTATSGGASYEQYF. Full variable domain (remainder filled in from reference TRBV18 and TRBJ2-7): NAGVMQNPRHLVRRRGQEARLRCSPMKGHSHVYWYRQLPEEGLKFMVYLQKENIIDESGMPKERFSAEFPKEGPSILRIQQVVRGDSAAYFCASSPLTATSGGASYEQYFGPGTRLTVT.

The V call is TRBV6-5, the J call TRBJ2-5; 10 nucleotides match TRBD2. This CDR3 contains 13 residues. V dropped 6 bases and J dropped 7; count of bases not matched to a gene: 5. Germline CDR1 is MNHEY and CDR2 is SVGAGI. For the CDR3, the DNA is TGTGCCAGCAGGTCGACTAGCGGGCGGACCCAGTACTTC. It specifies CASRSTSGRTQYF.

The chain combines TRBV19 with TRBJ2-7, with 7 bases aligning to TRBD2. This CDR3 region has 12 residues. V lost 3 bases and J lost 5; bases outside the gene matches: 1. Germline CDR1 reads LNHDA; CDR2 reads SQIVND (reference sequence). CDR3 region: CASSMAGDEQYF. As DNA, the CDR3 is TGTGCCAGTAGTATGGCGGGGGACGAGCAGTACTTC.

The chain employs TRBV7-9 and TRBJ2-2; TRBD1 matches at 7 bases. Germline trimming cut 4 bases from V and 4 bases from J; bases unmatched to any gene: 3. Germline lookup yields CDR1 SEHNR and CDR2 FQNEAQ (reference sequence). The CDR3 is 14 residues long. The CDR3, as DNA: TGTGCCAGCAGCTGGGGACAGTCCACCGGGGAGCTGTTTTTT. This translates into CASSWGQSTGELFF.

The V and J genes are TRBV5-1 and TRBJ2-7; 8 bases fit TRBD1. V shed 0 bases and J 3 bases; nucleotides not matched to a gene: 5. From germline, CDR1 is SGHRS and CDR2 YFSETQ. The CDR3 spans 15 residues. The CDR3 region is CASSLEGTGFYEQYF. The CDR3 region has the DNA TGCGCCAGCAGCTTGGAAGGGACAGGATTCTACGAGCAGTACTTC.

The chain is built from TRBV9 and TRBJ1-1; TRBD1 might be the D (6 bases). The germline V gene encodes CDR1 SGDLS and CDR2 YYNGEE. The CDR3 spans 14 residues. V lost 2 bases to trimming and J lost 4 bases, with 12 bases between them. CDR3 nucleotide sequence: TGTGCCAGCAGCGTTACAGGGACCGGCACTGAAGCTTTCTTT. Translated, it gives CASSVTGTGTEAFF.

The rearrangement joins TRBV27 to TRBJ1-4; D remains ambiguous. This CDR3 spans 14 amino acids. Trimming took off 0 bases at V and 8 bases at J, with 10 bases between the two ends. Germline CDR1 and CDR2: MNHEY and SMNVEV (reference sequence). CDR3 nucleotide sequence: TGTGCCAGCAGTTTATCAGGGTCGGGGGAAAAACTGTTTTTT. It translates to CASSLSGSGEKLFF.

This rearrangement joins TRBV4-2 to TRBJ1-5; unclear D gene. Germline loops: CDR1 LGHNA, CDR2 YNFKEQ. CDR3 length: 15 residues. The ends were cut back, 4 bases at V and 0 bases at J, with 10 bases in the middle. Written as DNA, the CDR3 is TGTGCCAGCAGCCCGAGGGCGGCTAGCAATCAGCCCCAGCATTTT. This sequence encodes CASSPRAASNQPQHF.

This clone was counted a single time. The genes are TRBV5-1 and TRBJ1-1; D uncertain. The germline gives CDR1 SGHRS, CDR2 YFSETQ. V gave up 0 bases and J gave up 3 bases, with 6 bases separating them. The CDR3 consists of 13 residues. In DNA form, the CDR3 reads TGCGCCAGCAGCTTGGCCGTAGACACTGAAGCTTTCTTT. Its protein product is CASSLAVDTEAFF.

This chain links TRBV10-2 with TRBJ2-7; 9 bases agree with TRBD1. This CDR3 contains 16 residues. CDR1 and CDR2 (germline): WSHSY, SAAADI. The V and J ends lost 8 bases and 1 base, in that order; junction bases with no gene match: 12. CDR3 in amino acids: CASLDRGGEASYEQYF. As DNA, the CDR3 is TGCGCCAGCCTCGACAGGGGGGGGGAGGCATCCTACGAGCAGTACTTC.

The chain recombines TRBV4-2 with TRBJ2-1; maybe TRBD1 (6 bases). The CDR3 spans 16 residues. V lost 0 bases, J lost 0 bases, and 9 bases lay in between. The germline V gene encodes CDR1 LGHNA and CDR2 YNFKEQ. The CDR3 bases are TGTGCCAGCAGCCAAGAACAGGGCAGCTCCTACAATGAGCAGTTCTTC. Its translation: CASSQEQGSSYNEQFF.

The count of this clone is one. The chain joins TRBV4-2 to TRBJ1-5, with a possible D match to TRBD1 (5 bases). This CDR3 spans 16 amino acids. V shed 4 bases and J shed 0 bases, with 13 bases lying between them. Germline values: CDR1 LGHNA, CDR2 YNFKEQ. CDR3 residues: CASSRAAGDSNQPQHF. The CDR3 nucleotides read TGTGCCAGCAGCCGGGCCGCGGGGGATAGCAATCAGCCCCAGCATTTT.

This chain joins TRBV28 and TRBJ1-5; unclear D gene. CDR3 length: 13 residues. The V end was cut by 4 bases, the J end by 2 bases, with 6 bases between. CDR1 MDHEN and CDR2 SYDVKM come from the germline V gene. CDR3 coding DNA: TGTGCCAGCAGTTGGCAGGGCAATCAGCCCCAGCATTTT. As protein: CASSWQGNQPQHF.

This CDR3 is CASRRTSGRGETQYF. For the CDR3, the DNA is TGTGCCAGCAGGCGGACTAGCGGGAGGGGAGAGACCCAGTACTTC. The rearrangement joins TRBV25-1 to TRBJ2-5; 15 nucleotides agree with TRBD2. The CDR3 has 15 residues. From germline, CDR1 is MGHDK and CDR2 SYGVNS. With 6 bases clipped from V and 4 bases from J, the junction kept 3 bases outside the gene matches. Combining the CDR3 with reference TRBV25-1 and TRBJ2-5 gives the whole variable domain EADIYQTPRYLVIGTGKKITLECSQTMGHDKMYWYQQDPGMELHLIHYSYGVNSTEKGDLSSESTVSRIRTEHFPLTLESARPSHTSQYLCASRRTSGRGETQYFGPGTRLLVL.

This sequence joins TRBV19 and TRBJ1-4; 8 nucleotides match TRBD1. The germline CDR1 and CDR2 sequences are LNHDA and SQIVND (reference sequence). With V trimmed by 8 bases and J by 9 bases, 11 bases remained unmatched. The CDR3 totals 14 residues. Here the CDR3 DNA reads TGTGCCAGTGAGAGGACAGGGAGGATCCAAAAACTGTTTTTT. Amino acids: CASERTGRIQKLFF.

This chain connects TRBV30 to TRBJ2-7; TRBD2 aligns across 7 bases. V was clipped by 5 bases and J by 4 bases; unmatched bases: 2. The germline V gene encodes CDR1 GTSNPN and CDR2 SVGIG (reference sequence). The CDR3 is made up of 11 amino acids. The CDR3 is CAWGRGYEQYF. CDR3 nucleotide sequence: TGTGCCTGGGGGAGGGGATACGAGCAGTACTTC.

This sequence joins TRBV11-2 and TRBJ1-2; D ambiguous. Trimming pared 0 bases from V and 5 bases from J, leaving 7 bases between. The CDR3 contains 13 residues. Germline V gives CDR1 SGHAT, CDR2 FQNNGV. CDR3 bases: TGTGCCAGCAGCTTAGATCGAGGGTATGGCTACACCTTC. This encodes CASSLDRGYGYTF.

As DNA, the CDR3 is TGTGCCACCAGCAGAGGGGACTCTGAAGCTTTCTTT. Translated: CATSRGDSEAFF. This sequence joins TRBV15 and TRBJ1-1; tentative D call: TRBD1 (5 bases). Trimming removed 1 base at V and 6 bases at J, with 6 bases between. This CDR3 comprises 12 residues. Germline V CDR1 and CDR2: LNHNV, YYDKDF (reference sequence).